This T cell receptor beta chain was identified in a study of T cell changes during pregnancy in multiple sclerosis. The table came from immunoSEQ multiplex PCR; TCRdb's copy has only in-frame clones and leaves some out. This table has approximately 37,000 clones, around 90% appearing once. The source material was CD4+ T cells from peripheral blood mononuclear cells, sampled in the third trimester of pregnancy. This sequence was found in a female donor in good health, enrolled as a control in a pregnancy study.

CDR3 sequence (DNA): TGTGCCAGTAGTATCAGGCCGCCGGTGGACTATGGCTACACCTTC. It specifies CASSIRPPVDYGYTF. The rearrangement links TRBV19 to TRBJ1-2; D is unresolved. Trimming pared 3 bases from V and 3 bases from J, leaving 14 bases between. The CDR3 consists of 15 residues. Germline V gene lookup returns CDR1 LNHDA and CDR2 SQIVND (reference sequence).